This TCR beta chain was sequenced for a study of CD8+CD57+ T cells in acquired aplastic anemia. Germline assignment: CDR1 SNHLY and CDR2 FYNNEI. This CDR3 has 15 amino acids. Trimming stripped 10 bases from V and 1 base from J, with 19 bases between. Those patients picked for sequencing had displayed CD8+CD57+ cell expansion on flow cytometry. Each patient gave a blood sample that was collected before any therapy had been received. TCR beta VDJ and CDR3 profiling used genomic DNA as template. One entry per CDR3 protein results from TCRdb running MiXCR on the reads. The sample has around 500,000 distinct CDR3 sequences, about a third seen once.

The clonotype was recovered from a human donor with aplastic anemia. The chain couples TRBV2 to TRBJ1-1, with a weak D call TRBD1 (5 bases). Source material: sorted CD4+, CD8+, or CD8+CD57+ T cells (not recorded which) from PBMCs. CDR3 coding DNA: TGTGCCACGAGGGGATCCGGACGGGGGAACACTGAAGCTTTCTTT. This codes for CATRGSGRGNTEAFF.